Listed here is a single TCR beta chain. The target antigen is unknown. This entry is derived from a study of shared clonotypes between healthy human individuals. Positive CCR7 selection of CD45RO-negative cells yielded the naive CD8 cells, and terminally differentiated effector memory CD45RA+ cells were excluded. The genomic DNA of each subset was split evenly across several immunoSEQ plates. Clones were read by immunoSEQ multiplex PCR, and TCRdb kept only the in-frame ones, dropping some. This sample has about 1.9 million clones, with roughly 93% found just once. The study, taken as a whole, reports: It was anticipated that sequencing depth would influence how many clonotypes donors shared. Blood alone was sampled, and tissue repertoires likely differ.

The CDR3 is made up of 11 amino acids. With 6 bases removed from V and 3 bases from J, the gap between germline ends came to 8 bases. Germline lookup yields CDR1 SQVTM and CDR2 ANQGSEA. The specimen sequenced was naive CD8+ T cells from PBMCs. V usage is TRBV29-1 and J usage is TRBJ1-1, with D uncertain. The source is a man between 18 and 35 years old in good health. Some clones in this sample may be carry-over from other donors' samples. In DNA form, the CDR3 reads TGCAGCGTGGGGTGGGACACTGAAGCTTTCTTT. Amino acid sequence: CSVGWDTEAFF. The variable domain in full, completed from reference TRBV29-1 and TRBJ1-1, reads SAVISQKPSRDICQRGTSLTIQCQVDSQVTMMFWYRQQPGQSLTLIATANQGSEATYESGFVIDKFPISRPNLTFSTLTVSNMSPEDSSIYLCSVGWDTEAFFGQGTRLTVV.